A selection of T cell receptor beta chains follows, all from one sample in a study of cytomegalovirus exposure and HLA in healthy donors. The assay was immunoSEQ multiplex PCR, and TCRdb's table has in-frame clones only and misses some. The sample has about 190,000 clones, more than 80% seen once; the top ten hold over 5.5%. Sequenced sample: PBMCs. The receptors stem from a young man in good health and CMV-seropositive. CDR3s include the opening cysteine and the closing phenylalanine or tryptophan. The D gene is left open where the match is weak. Only some rows state a clone size, as once, few, many or a class for expanded clones.

j_call v_call d_call clone_size cdr3_aa cdr3_nt
TRBJ2-7 TRBV10-3 TRBD2 NA CAISSSGRVGEQYF TGTGCCATCAGTTCAAGCGGGAGGGTTGGGGAGCAGTACTTC
TRBJ2-5 TRBV27 TRBD1 NA CASRVSANRGQETQYF TGTGCCAGCAGAGTTTCCGCCAACAGGGGGCAAGAGACCCAGTACTTC
TRBJ2-7 TRBV9 TRBD2 NA CASSVGGLAGDHEQYF TGTGCCAGCAGCGTAGGGGGACTAGCGGGAGATCACGAGCAGTACTTC
TRBJ2-7 TRBV11-3 TRBD2 NA CASSLWSGSSYEQYF TGTGCCAGCAGCTTGTGGAGCGGGAGCTCCTACGAGCAGTACTTC
TRBJ1-2 TRBV9 NA once CASSDRVYGYTF TGTGCCAGCAGCGACAGGGTCTATGGCTACACCTTC
TRBJ1-3 TRBV28 NA NA CASTGVGNTIYF TGTGCCAGCACCGGGGTTGGAAACACCATATATTTT
TRBJ2-7 TRBV30 TRBD2 NA CAWSVVAGTYEQYF TGTGCCTGGAGTGTGGTAGCGGGTACCTACGAGCAGTACTTC
TRBJ1-2 TRBV4-2 TRBD1 NA CASSQETGGLYGYTF TGTGCCAGCAGCCAGGAGACAGGGGGTCTCTATGGCTACACCTTC
TRBJ2-3 TRBV5-1 TRBD2 NA CASSLGLAGTDTQYF TGCGCCAGCAGCCTGGGACTAGCGGGAACAGATACGCAGTATTTT
TRBJ2-7 TRBV16 TRBD2 NA CASSPPGGRRGSYEQYF TGTGCCAGCAGCCCCCCTGGCGGGAGAAGGGGCTCCTACGAGCAGTACTTC
TRBJ2-4 TRBV29-1 TRBD1 NA CSASDRGLAKNIQYF TGCAGCGCCAGTGACAGGGGCCTAGCCAAAAACATTCAGTACTTC
TRBJ2-7 TRBV7-8 TRBD1 NA CASSLPGQGYEQYF TGTGCCAGCAGCCTGCCGGGACAGGGCTACGAGCAGTACTTC
TRBJ1-2 TRBV5-5 TRBD1 NA CASSPGTGYGYTF TGTGCCAGCAGCCCTGGGACAGGGTATGGCTACACCTTC
TRBJ2-7 TRBV11-2 NA NA CASSLGHSYEQYF TGTGCCAGCAGCTTAGGACACTCCTACGAGCAGTACTTC
TRBJ2-2 TRBV9 TRBD1 NA CASSSKDRGSTGELFF TGTGCCAGCAGCTCCAAGGACAGGGGTTCCACCGGGGAGCTGTTTTTT
TRBJ1-5 TRBV2 NA few CASSAQGGGPQHF TGTGCCAGCAGTGCACAGGGCGGCGGGCCCCAGCATTTT
TRBJ1-1 TRBV28 NA NA CASSFRWTVDAFF TGTGCCAGCAGTTTCCGTTGGACAGTAGATGCTTTCTTT
TRBJ2-7 TRBV25-1 NA NA CASSDSIGGLEQYF TGTGCCAGCAGTGACTCGATCGGCGGCTTGGAGCAGTACTTC
TRBJ2-3 TRBV6-6 NA NA CASSYSTRLPDTQYF TGTGCCAGCAGTTACTCCACCCGACTACCGGATACGCAGTATTTT
TRBJ2-1 TRBV5-4 TRBD1 NA CASSLTGGVSYNEQFF TGTGCCAGCAGCTTGACAGGGGGCGTATCCTACAATGAGCAGTTCTTC
TRBJ2-7 TRBV5-1 NA many CASTGQTYEQYF TGCGCCAGCACCGGACAAACCTACGAGCAGTACTTC
TRBJ2-3 TRBV11-2 TRBD2 NA CASSFTGLAGDLADTQYF TGTGCCAGCAGCTTTACGGGACTAGCGGGAGATCTCGCAGATACGCAGTATTTT
TRBJ2-1 TRBV27 NA NA CASTSDRYNEQFF TGTGCCAGCACCTCGGACAGATACAATGAGCAGTTCTTC
TRBJ2-7 TRBV19 NA NA CASSILREPYEQYF TGTGCCAGTAGTATCCTCCGGGAGCCCTACGAGCAGTACTTC
TRBJ2-3 TRBV7-3 TRBD2 NA CASSSLVWLAGEDTQYF TGTGCCAGCAGCTCCCTGGTGTGGCTAGCGGGAGAGGATACGCAGTATTTT
TRBJ1-1 TRBV28 NA NA CASSYQGFDTEAFF TGTGCCAGCAGCTATCAGGGTTTTGACACTGAAGCTTTCTTT
TRBJ2-2 TRBV28 TRBD2 NA CASSPLAGGSGELFF TGTGCCAGCAGTCCCCTAGCGGGAGGATCCGGGGAGCTGTTTTTT
TRBJ1-2 TRBV5-1 NA few CASSGGVTNYGYTF TGCGCCAGCAGCGGCGGGGTCACTAACTATGGCTACACCTTC
TRBJ2-1 TRBV4-1 TRBD2 NA CASHGTSGYNEQFF TGCGCCAGCCACGGGACTAGCGGGTACAATGAGCAGTTCTTC
TRBJ2-7 TRBV5-5 TRBD1 few CASSLLTGGRYEQYF TGTGCCAGCAGCTTGCTCACAGGGGGCCGATACGAGCAGTACTTC
TRBJ2-7 TRBV7-4 TRBD2 NA CASSLGGPSGRRYEQYF TGTGCCAGCAGCCTGGGCGGGCCTAGCGGGAGACGATACGAGCAGTACTTC
TRBJ2-7 TRBV29-1 TRBD1 NA CSVVRVDRGYEQYF TGCAGCGTCGTGAGGGTGGACAGGGGGTACGAGCAGTACTTC
TRBJ2-6 TRBV6-4 NA few CASSEDNSGANVLTF TGTGCCAGCAGTGAGGACAACTCTGGGGCCAACGTCCTGACTTTC
TRBJ2-1 TRBV5-6 NA once CASSLGVRPFF TGTGCCAGCAGCCTCGGGGTCCGACCGTTCTTC
TRBJ1-2 TRBV11-2 NA NA CASSFGRAGGYTF TGTGCCAGCAGCTTCGGCCGGGCGGGAGGCTACACCTTC
TRBJ1-4 TRBV5-1 TRBD1 NA CASSLEGTATNEKLFF TGCGCCAGCAGCCTGGAAGGGACAGCAACTAATGAAAAACTGTTTTTT
TRBJ2-7 TRBV2 NA NA CASRHDSSYEQYF TGTGCCAGCAGACATGACAGTTCCTACGAGCAGTACTTC
TRBJ2-1 TRBV2 TRBD2 NA CASSGRLADNEQFF TGTGCCAGCAGTGGGCGGCTAGCGGACAATGAGCAGTTCTTC
TRBJ2-7 TRBV27 TRBD2 NA CASSLSGGPGLAGGPGYEQYF TGTGCCAGCAGTTTATCGGGGGGCCCGGGACTAGCGGGAGGGCCTGGCTACGAGCAGTACTTC
TRBJ2-7 TRBV7-8 NA NA CASSLARGGEQYF TGTGCCAGCAGCCTAGCTCGCGGTGGCGAGCAGTACTTC
TRBJ1-1 TRBV7-3 NA NA CASRPRGGNTEAFF TGTGCCAGCAGGCCAAGGGGTGGGAACACTGAAGCTTTCTTT
TRBJ1-5 TRBV2 TRBD1 NA CASSEALETGGKSQHF TGTGCCAGCAGTGAAGCGCTTGAGACAGGGGGCAAGAGCCAGCATTTT
TRBJ1-2 TRBV13 NA NA CASSLGGEGYTF TGTGCCAGCAGCTTAGGAGGAGAGGGCTACACCTTC
TRBJ2-7 TRBV6-5 TRBD2 NA CASSYGAGGDEQYF TGTGCCAGCAGTTACGGAGCGGGAGGCGACGAGCAGTACTTC
TRBJ2-2 TRBV27 TRBD1 NA CASGREGALYVGSNTGELFF TGTGCCAGCGGTCGCGAGGGGGCGCTTTACGTGGGGTCGAACACCGGGGAGCTGTTTTTT
TRBJ1-2 TRBV29-1 NA NA CSATGTTNYGYTF TGCAGCGCTACAGGGACCACTAACTATGGCTACACCTTC
TRBJ2-5 TRBV28 TRBD2 once CASRGAGADQETQYF TGTGCCAGCAGGGGAGCGGGAGCAGACCAAGAGACCCAGTACTTC
TRBJ2-7 TRBV10-1 NA few CASPNGMLPPF TGCGCCAGCCCGAACGGGATGTTACCCCCCTTC
TRBJ2-4 TRBV5-6 TRBD2 NA CASSPRTSQVGKNIQYF TGTGCCAGCAGCCCCCGGACTAGCCAGGTGGGCAAAAACATTCAGTACTTC
TRBJ1-5 TRBV9 TRBD1 NA CASSVGTGGQPQHF TGTGCCAGCAGCGTAGGGACAGGGGGTCAGCCCCAGCATTTT
TRBJ2-7 TRBV19 NA NA CASTWRATSSYEQYF TGTGCCAGTACCTGGAGGGCAACTAGCTCCTACGAGCAGTACTTC
TRBJ2-7 TRBV4-3 TRBD2 NA CASSQGAIAGREQYF TGCGCCAGCAGCCAAGGGGCAATAGCGGGACGCGAGCAGTACTTC
TRBJ2-7 TRBV11-2 TRBD1 NA CASSRTGLYEQYF TGTGCCAGCAGCCGGACAGGGTTGTACGAGCAGTACTTC